The entry that follows covers one T cell receptor beta chain sequence. What it binds is unknown. The CDR3 length is 15 residues. Germline V gene data show CDR1 as SEHNR and CDR2 as FQNEAQ (reference sequence). The ends were cut back, 3 bases at V and 0 bases at J, with 8 bases in the middle. The protocol was immunoSEQ multiplex PCR, while the TCRdb copy is restricted to in-frame clones and leaves out a portion. The data contain 300,000 to 400,000 clones, around 87% of them singletons. Regarding treatment: 15 to 20 received Ad26.COV2.S at low or high dose, single or two shots; roughly 5 received placebo; per-sample allocation not given. At day 63 after the first vaccine or placebo injection, samples were drawn. The data derive from a study of Ad26.COV2.S vaccination and SARS-CoV-2 variants. Study overall: Intramuscular Ad26.COV2.S at 5x10^10 or 1x10^11 viral particles.

Whole-study results and caveats: Substantial breadth in spike-specific CD8+ and CD4+ T cell responses was reportedly seen after vaccination. Analyses of TCR breadth and depth may have underestimated total T cell responses.

The sample here was peripheral blood, taken in a trial of Ad26.COV2.S vaccine versus placebo. This TCR derives from a person between 18 and 59 years old who received the Ad26.COV2.S COVID-19 vaccine or a placebo. The chain employs TRBV7-9 and TRBJ1-4, with D perhaps matching TRBD1 (6 bases). The CDR3 region is CASSLGQATNEKLFF. In DNA, the CDR3 is TGTGCCAGCAGCTTGGGACAAGCAACTAATGAAAAACTGTTTTTT.